This TCR beta chain was documented in a study of OX40 agonist ivuxolimab in advanced cancers. Study overall: Every 2 weeks, ivuxolimab was infused into the patients intravenously at between 0.01 and 10 mg/kg. Those enrolled were 80% to 85% male, with a mean age of about 66 years and ages from about 20 to 90. Three partial responders included one hepatocellular carcinoma patient and two cutaneous melanoma patients.

CDR1 KGHSH and CDR2 LQKENI come from the germline V gene. This CDR3 contains 14 residues. V was pared by 4 bases and J by 5 bases, with 8 bases of the junction left unmatched. The table came from immunoSEQ multiplex PCR; TCRdb's copy has only in-frame clones and leaves some out. The repertoire consists of around 30,000 clones, with roughly 79% occurring once and the leading ten covering 15% to 20%. Sequenced here: CD4+ or CD8+ T cells sorted from blood, sampled in a trial of the OX40 agonist ivuxolimab. The rearrangement joins TRBV18 to TRBJ2-7, with 7 bases aligning to TRBD1. The TCR was taken from an adult with an advanced solid tumor such as melanoma, head and neck, liver or kidney cancer. The CDR3 reads CASSRRQGNDEQYF. The CDR3, as DNA: TGTGCCAGCTCACGCCGACAGGGTAACGACGAGCAGTACTTC.